The T cell receptor beta chain described here comes from a study of radiotherapy plus CTLA-4 blockade in lung cancer. Study overall: Objective responses occurred in 18% of patients; about 34% had disease control.

General observations from the study: In blood, TCR clones derived from the tumor expanded after radiotherapy plus ipilimumab.

Worth noting for this clone: What it binds is not known.

V lost 9 bases, J lost 1 base, and 15 bases lay in between. The V gene's germline CDR1 is LNHDA and CDR2 SQIVND (reference sequence). The CDR3 totals 14 residues. Data came from immunoSEQ multiplex PCR; TCRdb stores just in-frame clones and leaves some out. Of some 50,000 clones listed, approximately 79% are singletons. The sample was peripheral blood, taken from a patient treated with radiotherapy plus ipilimumab. The V gene is TRBV19, the J gene TRBJ2-5; D is possibly TRBD1 (6 bases). The clonotype comes from a human donor with non-small cell lung cancer who had a partial response to radiotherapy plus ipilimumab. CDR3 sequence: CASRRGAAQETQYF. The CDR3 region has the DNA TGTGCCAGCCGCAGGGGAGCGGCCCAAGAGACCCAGTACTTC.